The 13 T cell receptor beta chains below come from one sample, sequenced in a study of response to subunit inactivated influenza vaccine. TCRdb reprocessed the RT-PCR reads via MiXCR and lists one record per CDR3 protein. This table has 700,000 to 800,000 distinct CDR3 sequences, less than 20% appearing once. Material: PBMCs from blood, obtained 5 days after vaccination. The receptors come from a man aged 50-59 years who received an inactivated influenza vaccine.

This chain links TRBV12-3 or TRBV12-4 with TRBJ1-2, with no clear D. V lost 2 bases and J lost 1, with 8 bases in between. This CDR3 is built from 14 residues. The CDR3 spells CASSLSASNYGYTF. The CDR3 bases are TGTGCCAGCAGTTTATCTGCTAGTAACTATGGCTACACCTTC.

The chain combines TRBV3-1 with TRBJ2-1; 11 nucleotides align to TRBD1. The germline V gene has CDR1 LGHDT and CDR2 YNNKEL (reference sequence). The J segment lost 7 bases and the V segment lost 4 bases, leaving 6 bases of the junction unmatched. The CDR3 contains 15 residues. The CDR3 spells CASSRGQGAGNEQFF. In DNA, the CDR3 is TGTGCCAGCAGCCGCGGACAGGGGGCGGGAAATGAGCAGTTCTTC.

The rearrangement joins TRBV5-1 to TRBJ2-7, with TRBD1 matching 12 bases. Trimming took 0 bases from V and 4 from J; bases not matched to a gene: 5. Germline CDR1 and CDR2: SGHRS and YFSETQ. This CDR3 spans 16 amino acids. The CDR3 is CASSLARGQGAYEQYF. The CDR3 DNA sequence: TGCGCCAGCAGCTTGGCCAGGGGACAGGGGGCTTACGAGCAGTACTTC.

This clonotype turned up a few times. The genes are TRBV4-1 and TRBJ2-3, with 13 bases that match TRBD2. The germline gives CDR1 MGHRA, CDR2 YSYEKL. Trimming took 6 bases from V and 2 from J; bases not matched to a gene: 5. CDR3 length equals 16 residues. Written as DNA, the CDR3 is TGCGCCAGCAGGCCGGGACTAGCGGGGACCACAGATACGCAGTATTTT. It translates to CASRPGLAGTTDTQYF.

The chain uses TRBV7-2 and TRBJ1-5; no firm D call. Trimming took off 5 bases at V and 3 bases at J, with 11 bases between the two ends. The CDR3 spans 14 residues. Germline assignment: CDR1 SGHTA and CDR2 FQGNSA. This chain's CDR3 is CASSPAVNNQPQHF. The CDR3 bases are TGTGCCAGCAGCCCAGCCGTTAACAATCAGCCCCAGCATTTT.

This chain's CDR3 is CAISEFKGVAFF. For the CDR3, the DNA is TGTGCCATCAGTGAATTTAAGGGGGTGGCTTTCTTT. The chain couples TRBV10-3 to TRBJ1-1, with TRBD1 as a possible D gene (6 bases). The V gene lost 3 bases and the J gene lost 11 bases, with 13 bases spanning the gap. Per germline, CDR1 ENHRY and CDR2 SYGVKD. This CDR3 is 12 amino acids long.

The chain combines TRBV24-1 with TRBJ2-3; D may be TRBD1 (6 bases). The CDR3 loop spans 14 amino acids. Germline V gives CDR1 KGHDR, CDR2 SFDVKD. Trimming took 10 bases from V and 2 from J, leaving 15 bases between them. CDR3 loop: CATGKTGSTDTQYF. The CDR3 bases are TGTGCCACTGGGAAAACAGGGTCCACAGATACGCAGTATTTT.

The J gene is TRBJ2-2, the V gene TRBV6-1, with 9 bases identical to TRBD2. Looked up from germline, CDR1 is MNHNS and CDR2 is SASEGT. This CDR3 region has 17 residues. The V and J ends lost 6 bases and 4 bases, in that order; junction bases with no gene match: 12. CDR3 amino acids: CASRTNPGLAPTGELFF. For the CDR3, the DNA is TGTGCCAGCAGGACAAACCCGGGACTAGCACCCACCGGGGAGCTGTTTTTT.

The CDR3 spells CASSFIGRGPSTDTQYF. The CDR3 nucleotides are TGTGCCAGCAGTTTTATCGGGAGGGGCCCTAGCACAGATACGCAGTATTTT. This chain connects TRBV27 to TRBJ2-3; 8 nucleotides match TRBD2. Looked up from germline, CDR1 is MNHEY and CDR2 is SMNVEV (reference sequence). Trimming took 3 bases from V and 0 from J; bases not matched to a gene: 8. This CDR3 spans 17 amino acids.

The genes are TRBV20-1 and TRBJ2-7; no reliable D call. V lost 4 bases, J lost 0 bases, and 13 bases lay in between. This CDR3 has 14 residues. The germline V gene encodes CDR1 DFQATT and CDR2 SNEGSKA (reference sequence). CDR3 protein: CSAIVPWGSYEQYF. CDR3 nucleotide sequence: TGCAGTGCTATAGTCCCCTGGGGCTCCTACGAGCAGTACTTC.

The genes are TRBV7-2 and TRBJ2-7; TRBD1 is a possible D gene (8 bases). The CDR3 has 16 residues. Per germline, CDR1 SGHTA and CDR2 FQGNSA. The V end lost 1 base, the J end lost 9 bases, and 22 bases lay between the germline ends. CDR3 sequence (DNA): TGTGCCAGCAGCTTAGTCCTTGACAGGGGACTAAGGGGGCAGTACTTC. Amino acid sequence: CASSLVLDRGLRGQYF.

This clonotype has only a few counts. The V gene is TRBV5-5, the J gene TRBJ1-2, with TRBD1 matching 8 bases. V dropped 4 bases and J dropped 7; count of bases not matched to a gene: 12. Germline CDR1 and CDR2: SGHKS and YYEKEE (reference sequence). There are 15 residues in the CDR3. The CDR3, as DNA: TGTGCCAGCAGCCCCTTCGACAGGGGAAGCGGTGGCTACACCTTC. This codes for CASSPFDRGSGGYTF.

This clonotype was recorded many times. The chain has TRBV20-1 and TRBJ1-5; maybe TRBD1 (5 bases). Germline V gives CDR1 DFQATT, CDR2 SNEGSKA (reference sequence). V dropped 1 base and J dropped 0 bases, with 19 bases sitting between them. The CDR3 is 18 amino acids. The CDR3 bases are TGCAGTGCTAGAGGGGACCAGACTTTTCTTTATAGCAATCAGCCCCAGCATTTT. It is translated as CSARGDQTFLYSNQPQHF.